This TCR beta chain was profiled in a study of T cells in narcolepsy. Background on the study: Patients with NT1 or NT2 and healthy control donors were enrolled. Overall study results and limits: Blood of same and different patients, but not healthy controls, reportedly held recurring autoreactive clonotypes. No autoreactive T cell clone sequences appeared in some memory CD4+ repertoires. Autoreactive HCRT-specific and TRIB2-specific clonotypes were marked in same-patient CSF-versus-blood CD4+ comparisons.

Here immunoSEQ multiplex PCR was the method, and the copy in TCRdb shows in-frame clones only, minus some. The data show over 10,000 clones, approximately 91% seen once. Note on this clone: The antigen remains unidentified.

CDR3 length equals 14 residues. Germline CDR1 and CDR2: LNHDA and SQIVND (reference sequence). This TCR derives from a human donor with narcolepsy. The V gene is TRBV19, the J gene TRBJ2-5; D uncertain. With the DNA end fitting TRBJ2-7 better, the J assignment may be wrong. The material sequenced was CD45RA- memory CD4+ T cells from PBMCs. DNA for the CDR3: TGTGCCAGTAGTATTAGGATTAGCTCCTACGAGCAGTACTTC. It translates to CASSIRISSYEQYF.